This paragraph reports one T cell receptor beta chain. What it binds is unknown. The data stem from a study of Ad26.COV2.S vaccination and SARS-CoV-2 variants. Across the study: Recipients of Ad26.COV2.S got it intramuscularly, once or twice 56 days apart. Study-wide results and limits: Recipients given vaccine exceeded placebo recipients in spike-specific TCR breadth. Following vaccination, spike-specific CD8+ and CD4+ T cell responses reportedly exhibited substantial breadth.

The CDR3 sequence is 14 residues long. CDR1 is MNHEY, CDR2 SMNVEV, per germline (reference sequence). The V and J ends lost 6 bases and 3 bases respectively, with 15 bases between them. Treatment described: over 15 received Ad26.COV2.S at low or high dose, single or two shots; several received placebo; per-sample allocation not given. At day 63 after the first vaccine or placebo injection, samples were drawn. TCRdb's table, derived via immunoSEQ multiplex PCR, lists solely in-frame clones and lacks some. The sample yields more than 300,000 clones, around 90% seen once. The V and J genes are TRBV27 and TRBJ2-7; D remains ambiguous. Sample: peripheral blood, taken in a trial of Ad26.COV2.S vaccine versus placebo. The TCR sequence derives from a person aged 18-65 years who received the Ad26.COV2.S COVID-19 vaccine or a placebo. The DNA for the CDR3 is TGTGCCAGCAGGCGAGGTATAGGTGTCTACGAGCAGTACTTC. This encodes CASRRGIGVYEQYF.